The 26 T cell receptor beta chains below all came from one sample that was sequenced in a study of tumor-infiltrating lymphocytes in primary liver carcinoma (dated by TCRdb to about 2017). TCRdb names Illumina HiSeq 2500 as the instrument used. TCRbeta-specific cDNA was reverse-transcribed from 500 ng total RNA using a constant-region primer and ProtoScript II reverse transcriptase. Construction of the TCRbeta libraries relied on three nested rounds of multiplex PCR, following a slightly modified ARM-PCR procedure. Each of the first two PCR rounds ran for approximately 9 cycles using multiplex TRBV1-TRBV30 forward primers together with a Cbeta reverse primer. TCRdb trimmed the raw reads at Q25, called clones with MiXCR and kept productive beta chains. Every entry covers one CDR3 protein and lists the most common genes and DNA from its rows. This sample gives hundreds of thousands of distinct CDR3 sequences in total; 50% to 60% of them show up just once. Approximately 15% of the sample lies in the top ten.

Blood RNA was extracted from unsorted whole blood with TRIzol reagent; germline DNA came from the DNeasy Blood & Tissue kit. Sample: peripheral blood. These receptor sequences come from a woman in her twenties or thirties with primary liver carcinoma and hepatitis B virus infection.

The CDR3 is CASVSSPRGESLWAGELFF. The CDR3 DNA reads TGTGCCAGCGTCTCATCCCCGAGGGGCGAAAGTTTGTGGGCCGGGGAGCTGTTTTTT. This chain connects TRBV12-3 or TRBV12-4 to TRBJ2-2; D might be TRBD1 or TRBD2, each matching 5 bases. The CDR3 contains 19 residues. Deletions cut 8 bases from V and 6 bases from J, with 31 bases between.

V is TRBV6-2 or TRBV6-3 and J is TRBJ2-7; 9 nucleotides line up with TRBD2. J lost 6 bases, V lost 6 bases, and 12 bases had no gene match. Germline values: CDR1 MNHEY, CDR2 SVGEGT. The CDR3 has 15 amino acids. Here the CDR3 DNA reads TGTGCCAGCAGCACTCCGACTAGCGGAGGGTGCGAGCAGTACTTC. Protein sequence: CASSTPTSGGCEQYF.

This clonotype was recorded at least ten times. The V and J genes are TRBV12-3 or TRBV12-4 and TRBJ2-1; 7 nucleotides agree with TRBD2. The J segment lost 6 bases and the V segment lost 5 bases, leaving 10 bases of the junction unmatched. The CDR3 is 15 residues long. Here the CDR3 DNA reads TGTGCCAGCAGTCCACTAGCGTTGGGCTTCAATGAGCAGTTCTTC. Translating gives CASSPLALGFNEQFF.

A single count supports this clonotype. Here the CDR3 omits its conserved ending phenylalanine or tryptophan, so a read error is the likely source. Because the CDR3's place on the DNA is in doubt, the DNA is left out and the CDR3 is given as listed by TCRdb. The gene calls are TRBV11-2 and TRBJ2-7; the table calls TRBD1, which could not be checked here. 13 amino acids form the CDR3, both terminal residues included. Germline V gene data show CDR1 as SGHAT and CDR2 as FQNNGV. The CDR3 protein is CASSLDRVYEKYL.

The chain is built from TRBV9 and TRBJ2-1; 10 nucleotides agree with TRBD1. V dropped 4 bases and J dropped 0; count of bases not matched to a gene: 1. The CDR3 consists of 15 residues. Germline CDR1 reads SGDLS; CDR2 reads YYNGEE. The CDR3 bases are TGTGCCAGCAGCCGGACAGGGGGCTCCTACAATGAGCAGTTCTTC. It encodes CASSRTGGSYNEQFF.

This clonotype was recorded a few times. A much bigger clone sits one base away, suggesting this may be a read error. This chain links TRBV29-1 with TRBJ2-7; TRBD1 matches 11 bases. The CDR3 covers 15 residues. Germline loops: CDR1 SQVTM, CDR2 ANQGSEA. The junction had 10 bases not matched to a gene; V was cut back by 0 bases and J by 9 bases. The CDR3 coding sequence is TGCAGCGTTGAAGAGTCCGGGACAGGGGGGCGGTGGCAGTACTTC. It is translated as CSVEESGTGGRWQYF.

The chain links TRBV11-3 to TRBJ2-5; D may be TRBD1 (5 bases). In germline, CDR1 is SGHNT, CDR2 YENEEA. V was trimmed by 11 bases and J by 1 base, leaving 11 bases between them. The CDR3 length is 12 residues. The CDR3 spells CADSASQETQYF. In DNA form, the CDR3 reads TGTGCCGACAGCGCCTCCCAAGAGACCCAGTACTTC.

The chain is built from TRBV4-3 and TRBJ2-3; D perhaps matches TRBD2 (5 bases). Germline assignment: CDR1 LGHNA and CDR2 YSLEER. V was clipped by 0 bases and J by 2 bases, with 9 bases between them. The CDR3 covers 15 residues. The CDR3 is CASSQDKEVTDTQYF. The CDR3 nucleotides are TGCGCCAGCAGCCAAGATAAGGAGGTCACAGATACGCAGTATTTT.

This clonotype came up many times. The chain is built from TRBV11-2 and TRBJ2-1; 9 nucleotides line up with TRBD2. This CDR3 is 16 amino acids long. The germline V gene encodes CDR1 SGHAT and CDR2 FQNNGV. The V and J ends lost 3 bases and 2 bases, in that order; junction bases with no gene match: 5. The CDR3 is CASSFPRLAAYNEQFF. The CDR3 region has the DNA TGTGCCAGCAGCTTCCCTCGACTAGCGGCCTACAATGAGCAGTTCTTC.

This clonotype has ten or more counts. The CDR3 nucleotides are TGTGCCAGCAGCCCAGGGTCAGATACGCAGTATTTT. Encoded protein: CASSPGSDTQYF. The chain is built from TRBV12-3 or TRBV12-4 and TRBJ2-3, with a possible D match to TRBD1 (5 bases). Trimming removed 6 bases at V and 4 bases at J, with 8 bases between. The CDR3 runs to 12 residues.

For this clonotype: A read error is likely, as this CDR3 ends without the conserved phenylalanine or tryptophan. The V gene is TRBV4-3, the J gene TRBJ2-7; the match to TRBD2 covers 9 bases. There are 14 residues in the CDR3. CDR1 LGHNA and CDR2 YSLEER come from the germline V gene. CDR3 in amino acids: CASSQLAGEDEQYI. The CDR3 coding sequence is TGCGCCAGCAGTCAGTTAGCGGGAGAGGACGAACAGTACATC.

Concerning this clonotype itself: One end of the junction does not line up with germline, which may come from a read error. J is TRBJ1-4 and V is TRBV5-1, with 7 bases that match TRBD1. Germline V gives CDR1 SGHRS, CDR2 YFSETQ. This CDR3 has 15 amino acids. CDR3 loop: CTSSFTGAPNEKLFF. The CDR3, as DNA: TGCACCAGCAGCTTTACAGGGGCACCTAATGAAAAACTGTTTTTT.

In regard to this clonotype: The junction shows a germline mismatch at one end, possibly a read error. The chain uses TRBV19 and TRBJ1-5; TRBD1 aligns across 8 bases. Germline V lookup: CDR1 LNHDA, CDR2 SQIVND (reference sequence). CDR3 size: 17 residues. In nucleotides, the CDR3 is TGTGCCTGTAGTGCCCGACAGGGGCTTTATAGCAATCAGCCCCAGCATTTT. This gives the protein CACSARQGLYSNQPQHF.

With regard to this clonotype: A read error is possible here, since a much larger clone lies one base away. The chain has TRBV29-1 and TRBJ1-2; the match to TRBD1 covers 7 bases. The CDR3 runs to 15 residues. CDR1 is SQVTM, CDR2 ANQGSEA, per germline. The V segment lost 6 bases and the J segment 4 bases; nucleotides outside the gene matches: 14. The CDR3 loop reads CSVAIQGRASYGYTF. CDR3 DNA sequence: TGCAGCGTCGCCATACAGGGGAGGGCTAGCTATGGCTACACCTTC.

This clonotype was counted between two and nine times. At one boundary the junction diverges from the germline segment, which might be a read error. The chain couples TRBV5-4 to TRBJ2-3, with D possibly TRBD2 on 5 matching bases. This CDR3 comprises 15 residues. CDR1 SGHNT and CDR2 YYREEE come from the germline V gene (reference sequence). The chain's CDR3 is CASSLSGKRIDTQYF. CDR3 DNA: TGCGCCAGCAGCTTGAGCGGCAAGAGGATAGATACGCAGTATTTT.

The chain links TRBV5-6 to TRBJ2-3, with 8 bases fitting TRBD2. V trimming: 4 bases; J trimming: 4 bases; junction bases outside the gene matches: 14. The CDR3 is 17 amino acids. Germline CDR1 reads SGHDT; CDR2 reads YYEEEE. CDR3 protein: CASSPRGGSGDADTQYF. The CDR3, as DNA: TGTGCCAGCAGCCCCCGGGGGGGGAGCGGAGATGCAGATACGCAGTATTTT.

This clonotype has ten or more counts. The DNA for the CDR3 is TGTGCCAGCAGGCCTTTTACAGGGACCGGGGAGCTGTTTTTT. Its translation is CASRPFTGTGELFF. This chain connects TRBV12-3 or TRBV12-4 to TRBJ2-2; maybe TRBD1 (6 bases). This CDR3 has 14 amino acids. The V and J ends lost 6 bases and 5 bases respectively, with 13 bases between them.

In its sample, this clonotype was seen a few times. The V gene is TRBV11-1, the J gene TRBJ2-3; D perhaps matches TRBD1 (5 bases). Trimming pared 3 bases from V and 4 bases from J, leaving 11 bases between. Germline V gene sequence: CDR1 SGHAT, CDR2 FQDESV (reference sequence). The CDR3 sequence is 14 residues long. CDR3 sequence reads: CASSLSRAADTQYF. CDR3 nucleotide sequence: TGTGCCAGCAGCTTGTCCAGGGCGGCAGATACGCAGTATTTT.

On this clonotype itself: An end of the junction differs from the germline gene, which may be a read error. CDR3 protein: CVSSYSNGFETQYF. The CDR3 DNA is TGTGTCAGCAGTTACTCGAACGGGTTTGAGACCCAGTACTTC. The rearrangement joins TRBV6-6 to TRBJ2-5; D is unclear. Per the germline V gene, CDR1 is MNHNY and CDR2 is SVGAGI (reference sequence). The CDR3 loop spans 14 amino acids.

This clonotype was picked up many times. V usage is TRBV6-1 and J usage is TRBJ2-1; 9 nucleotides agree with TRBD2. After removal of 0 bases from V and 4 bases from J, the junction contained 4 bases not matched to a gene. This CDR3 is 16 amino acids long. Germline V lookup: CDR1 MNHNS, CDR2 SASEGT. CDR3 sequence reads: CASSEAGAGGYNEQFF. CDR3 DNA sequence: TGTGCCAGCAGTGAAGCCGGAGCGGGAGGTTACAATGAGCAGTTCTTC.

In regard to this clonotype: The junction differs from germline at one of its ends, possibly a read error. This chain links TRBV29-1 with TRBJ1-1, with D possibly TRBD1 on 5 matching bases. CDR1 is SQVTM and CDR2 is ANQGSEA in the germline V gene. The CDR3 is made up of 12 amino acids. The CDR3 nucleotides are TGCAACGTTCAAAGGGGAAACACTGAAGCTTTCTTT. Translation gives CNVQRGNTEAFF.

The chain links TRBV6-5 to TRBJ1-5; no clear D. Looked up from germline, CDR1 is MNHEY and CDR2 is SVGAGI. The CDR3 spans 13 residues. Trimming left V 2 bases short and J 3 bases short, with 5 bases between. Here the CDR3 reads CASSYGPNQPQHF. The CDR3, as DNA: TGTGCCAGCAGTTACGGGCCCAATCAGCCCCAGCATTTT.

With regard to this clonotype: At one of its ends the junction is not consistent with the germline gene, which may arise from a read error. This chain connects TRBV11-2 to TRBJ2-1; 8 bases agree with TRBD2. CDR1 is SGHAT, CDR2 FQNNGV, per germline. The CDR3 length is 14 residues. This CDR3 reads CANSRTSCYNEQFF. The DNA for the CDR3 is TGTGCCAACAGCCGGACTAGCTGTTACAATGAGCAGTTCTTC. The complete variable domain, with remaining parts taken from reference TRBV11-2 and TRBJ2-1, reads EAGVAQSPRYKIIEKRQSVAFWCNPISGHATLYWYQQILGQGPKLLIQFQNNGVVDDSQLPKDRFSAERLKGVDSTLKIQPAKLEDSAVYLCANSRTSCYNEQFFGPGTRLTVL.

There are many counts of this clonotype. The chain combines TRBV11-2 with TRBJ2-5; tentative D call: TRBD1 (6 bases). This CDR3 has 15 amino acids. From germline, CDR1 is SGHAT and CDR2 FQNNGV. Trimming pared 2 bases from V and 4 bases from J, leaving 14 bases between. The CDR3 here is CASSLNRVGGETQYF. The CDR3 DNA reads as TGTGCCAGCAGCTTAAACAGGGTAGGGGGAGAGACCCAGTACTTC.

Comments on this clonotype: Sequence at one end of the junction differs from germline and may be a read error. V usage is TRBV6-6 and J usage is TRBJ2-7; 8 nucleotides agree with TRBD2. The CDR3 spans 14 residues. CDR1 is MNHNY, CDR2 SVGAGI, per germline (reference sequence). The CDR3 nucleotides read TGTGTCAGCACCATGGGACTAGGGAAAGACGAGCAATACTTC. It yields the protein CVSTMGLGKDEQYF.

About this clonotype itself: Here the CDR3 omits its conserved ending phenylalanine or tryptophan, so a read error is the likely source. The DNA of the CDR3 is TGTGCCAGCAGCGGGGGACAGGGAAGTAATCAGCCCCAGCATTTA. Translating gives CASSGGQGSNQPQHL. This chain joins TRBV5-8 and TRBJ1-5; 9 nucleotides line up with TRBD1. Germline CDR1 SGHTS, CDR2 YDEGEE. V dropped 4 bases and J dropped 4; count of bases not matched to a gene: 6. This CDR3 is built from 15 residues.